These 26 T cell receptor beta chains share one sample of origin, sequenced in a study of cytomegalovirus exposure and HLA in healthy donors. PCR employed 60 Vbeta and 13 Jbeta primers. Repertoires were generated with immunoSEQ multiplex PCR, while TCRdb's copy carries only in-frame clones and drops some. This sample carries around 130,000 clones, around three quarters of them seen once, and the ten largest clones take about 2%. The sample taken for sequencing was PBMCs. The receptors were gathered from a man aged 18-30 years in good health and CMV-seronegative.

J is TRBJ1-4 and V is TRBV11-2; the D gene is possibly TRBD1 (6 bases). Germline CDR1 is SGHAT and CDR2 is FQNNGV. The CDR3 totals 15 residues. V lost 5 bases and J 4 bases, leaving 14 bases between the germline ends. The CDR3 loop reads CASSLRQAFNEKLFF. The CDR3 DNA reads as TGTGCCAGCAGCCTACGACAGGCCTTTAATGAAAAACTGTTTTTT. The variable domain in full, with the rest retrieved from reference TRBV11-2 and TRBJ1-4, is EAGVAQSPRYKIIEKRQSVAFWCNPISGHATLYWYQQILGQGPKLLIQFQNNGVVDDSQLPKDRFSAERLKGVDSTLKIQPAKLEDSAVYLCASSLRQAFNEKLFFGSGTQLSVL.

The chain employs TRBV2 and TRBJ2-7, with 10 nucleotides matching TRBD2. This CDR3 is 14 amino acids long. V lost 1 base to trimming and J lost 3 bases; unmatched junction nucleotides: 0. The germline gives CDR1 SNHLY, CDR2 FYNNEI. The CDR3 loop is CASSEGLAGYEQYF. The CDR3 nucleotides read TGTGCCAGCAGTGAAGGACTAGCGGGCTACGAGCAGTACTTC.

V usage is TRBV19 and J usage is TRBJ2-1; a possible D gene is TRBD2 (6 bases). With 5 bases removed from V and 0 bases from J, the gap between germline ends came to 17 bases. This CDR3 has 17 amino acids. Germline V gene data show CDR1 as LNHDA and CDR2 as SQIVND (reference sequence). CDR3 nucleotide sequence: TGTGCCAGTAGTCTAAGGGATGCGGGGTACTCCTACAATGAGCAGTTCTTC. This codes for CASSLRDAGYSYNEQFF.

The rearrangement links TRBV18 to TRBJ2-7; TRBD1 aligns across 7 bases. Looked up from germline, CDR1 is KGHSH and CDR2 is LQKENI. V dropped 1 base and J dropped 7; count of bases not matched to a gene: 4. The CDR3 totals 13 residues. The CDR3 loop is CASSPQEQGEQYV. The CDR3 bases are TGTGCCAGCTCACCACAAGAACAGGGGGAGCAGTACGTC.

Notes on this clone: Other DNA sequences in the same sample also yield this CDR3. The chain uses TRBV10-3 and TRBJ2-7, with 15 bases that match TRBD2. CDR1 and CDR2 (germline): ENHRY, SYGVKD. V lost 1 base and J lost 6; bases outside the gene matches: 1. The CDR3 covers 15 residues. The CDR3 loop is CAISEWGLAGGEQYF. The CDR3, as DNA: TGTGCCATCAGTGAGTGGGGACTAGCGGGGGGCGAGCAGTACTTC.

V usage is TRBV6-1 and J usage is TRBJ1-6; a possible D gene is TRBD1 (5 bases). Germline assignment: CDR1 MNHNS and CDR2 SASEGT. This CDR3 is built from 15 residues. V was pared by 0 bases and J by 7 bases, with 10 bases between. As DNA, the CDR3 is TGTGCCAGCAGTGAAGCCGTCCAGGGCAATTCACCCCTCCACTTT. It is translated as CASSEAVQGNSPLHF.

The gene calls are TRBV2 and TRBJ2-3; 12 bases fit TRBD1. Germline CDR1 is SNHLY and CDR2 is FYNNEI. The trim removed 7 bases at V and 4 bases at J, leaving 3 bases unmatched. The CDR3 totals 14 residues. The CDR3 is CASMGTGGSDTQYF. In nucleotides, the CDR3 is TGTGCCAGCATGGGGACAGGGGGCTCAGATACGCAGTATTTT.

This chain uses TRBV5-1 with TRBJ2-5; 7 bases fit TRBD1. CDR3 size: 15 residues. V was clipped by 4 bases and J by 5 bases; unmatched bases: 11. The germline V gene encodes CDR1 SGHRS and CDR2 YFSETQ. This chain's CDR3 is CASSRRGQTGETQYF. In nucleotides, the CDR3 is TGCGCCAGCAGCAGACGGGGACAGACCGGGGAGACCCAGTACTTC. Together with reference TRBV5-1 and TRBJ2-5, the CDR3 gives the full variable domain: KAGVTQTPRYLIKTRGQQVTLSCSPISGHRSVSWYQQTPGQGLQFLFEYFSETQRNKGNFPGRFSGRQFSNSRSEMNVSTLELGDSALYLCASSRRGQTGETQYFGPGTRLLVL.

A few counts support this clone. The CDR3 nucleotides read TGTGCCAGCAGCTTAGGGCAGGGCGACTATGGCTACACCTTC. This codes for CASSLGQGDYGYTF. The chain carries TRBV5-8 and TRBJ1-2; D perhaps matches TRBD1 (5 bases). V was clipped by 2 bases and J by 3 bases, with 11 bases between them. The CDR3 consists of 14 residues. Germline CDR1 is SGHTS and CDR2 is YDEGEE.

This chain connects TRBV2 to TRBJ1-4; weak D call: TRBD1 (6 bases). This CDR3 has 17 residues. Germline V CDR1 and CDR2: SNHLY, FYNNEI. The V and J ends lost 6 bases and 0 bases respectively, with 17 bases between them. CDR3 sequence: CASRGADWRTTNEKLFF. The CDR3 DNA sequence: TGTGCCAGCAGGGGGGCTGATTGGAGAACAACTAATGAAAAACTGTTTTTT.

This clone was seen once. The chain combines TRBV5-1 with TRBJ1-1; 7 positions match TRBD1. The CDR3 loop spans 13 amino acids. CDR1 and CDR2 (germline): SGHRS, YFSETQ. V was clipped by 4 bases and J by 3 bases; unmatched bases: 3. The CDR3 DNA sequence: TGCGCCAGCAGCCAAACAGGGGACACTGAAGCTTTCTTT. It encodes CASSQTGDTEAFF. Full variable domain (outside the CDR3, taken from reference TRBV5-1 and TRBJ1-1): KAGVTQTPRYLIKTRGQQVTLSCSPISGHRSVSWYQQTPGQGLQFLFEYFSETQRNKGNFPGRFSGRQFSNSRSEMNVSTLELGDSALYLCASSQTGDTEAFFGQGTRLTVV.

This clone was observed once. The chain employs TRBV28 and TRBJ2-7; no firm D call. Trimming pared 4 bases from V and 4 bases from J, leaving 26 bases between. Germline CDR1 reads MDHEN; CDR2 reads SYDVKM. CDR3 length equals 18 residues. CDR3 DNA: TGTGCCAGCAGTTCCCCTTTGATTGCAGACTCAAGACTTTACGAGCAGTACTTC. It is translated as CASSSPLIADSRLYEQYF.

The V and J genes are TRBV19 and TRBJ1-2, with TRBD1 as a possible D gene (6 bases). The CDR3 consists of 13 residues. CDR1 is LNHDA and CDR2 is SQIVND in the germline V gene (reference sequence). The V end lost 6 bases, the J end lost 4 bases, and 12 bases lay between the germline ends. Here the CDR3 reads CASSPGTPYGYTF. The CDR3 nucleotides read TGTGCCAGTAGCCCTGGGACACCCTATGGCTACACCTTC.

The V and J genes are TRBV27 and TRBJ2-7; 12 nucleotides align to TRBD2. The CDR3 is made up of 17 amino acids. The germline gives CDR1 MNHEY, CDR2 SMNVEV (reference sequence). V lost 2 bases to trimming and J lost 4 bases; unmatched junction nucleotides: 9. Here the CDR3 reads CASSLGPSGRAPYEQYF. As DNA, the CDR3 is TGTGCCAGCAGTTTAGGGCCTAGCGGGAGGGCCCCATACGAGCAGTACTTC.

The J gene is TRBJ1-3, the V gene TRBV7-6; no reliable D call. The CDR3 totals 11 residues. The V end lost 2 bases, the J end lost 8 bases, and 4 bases lay between the germline ends. The germline gives CDR1 SGHVS, CDR2 FNYEAQ. CDR3 region: CASSLRDTIYF. The CDR3 DNA is TGTGCCAGCAGCTTACGGGACACCATATATTTT.

In regard to this clone: A read error may produce the germline difference seen at one junction end. This CDR3 reads CSSSLGFGRDSYEQYF. The DNA for the CDR3 is TGTTCCAGCAGCTTAGGTTTTGGTCGGGATTCCTACGAGCAGTACTTC. The rearrangement uses TRBV7-9 and TRBJ2-7, with D perhaps TRBD2 (5 bases). CDR1 and CDR2 (germline): SEHNR, FQNEAQ (reference sequence). This CDR3 is built from 16 residues.

The chain joins TRBV2 to TRBJ2-1, with TRBD2 matching over 10 bases. After removal of 1 base from V and 7 bases from J, the junction contained 1 base not matched to a gene. From germline, CDR1 is SNHLY and CDR2 FYNNEI. The length of the CDR3 is 14 residues. The CDR3: CASSEGLAGNEQFF. CDR3 in DNA: TGTGCCAGCAGTGAAGGACTAGCGGGTAATGAGCAGTTCTTC.

The chain joins TRBV27 to TRBJ2-1; a weak D match, TRBD2 (6 bases). Germline V lookup: CDR1 MNHEY, CDR2 SMNVEV (reference sequence). CDR3 length: 16 amino acids. V gave up 3 bases and J gave up 1 base, with 13 bases separating them. DNA of the CDR3: TGTGCCAGCAGTTTCATACGGGAGAGTTCCTACAATGAGCAGTTCTTC. Translated, it gives CASSFIRESSYNEQFF.

V usage is TRBV20-1 and J usage is TRBJ2-7; D call uncertain. The CDR3 sequence is 8 residues long. Germline lookup yields CDR1 DFQATT and CDR2 SNEGSKA (reference sequence). The CDR3 loop is CSPREQYV. The DNA for the CDR3 is TGCAGCCCCCGGGAGCAGTACGTC.

This sequence joins TRBV5-1 and TRBJ2-3; maybe TRBD1 (6 bases). V was clipped by 4 bases and J by 2 bases, with 17 bases between them. Per germline, CDR1 SGHRS and CDR2 YFSETQ. The length of the CDR3 is 16 residues. The CDR3, as DNA: TGCGCCAGCAGCCGGTCCTGGGGGCTAGACACAGATACGCAGTATTTT. Translation: CASSRSWGLDTDTQYF.

The gene calls are TRBV9 and TRBJ2-5; the match to TRBD2 covers 7 bases. Looked up from germline, CDR1 is SGDLS and CDR2 is YYNGEE. V trimming: 0 bases; J trimming: 4 bases; junction bases outside the gene matches: 9. The CDR3 has 16 residues. In DNA, the CDR3 is TGTGCCAGCAGCGTAGATGGCGGGAGCTGGGTAGAGACCCAGTACTTC. It specifies CASSVDGGSWVETQYF. The full variable domain, rest sourced from reference TRBV9 and TRBJ2-5, is DSGVTQTPKHLITATGQRVTLRCSPRSGDLSVYWYQQSLDQGLQFLIQYYNGEERAKGNILERFSAQQFPDLHSELNLSSLELGDSALYFCASSVDGGSWVETQYFGPGTRLLVL.

V is TRBV11-2 and J is TRBJ1-1; a possible D gene is TRBD1 (6 bases). Between the trimmed V and J ends, which lost 1 base and 0 bases, there was a span of 6 bases. Per the germline V gene, CDR1 is SGHAT and CDR2 is FQNNGV. The CDR3 has 14 residues. CDR3: CASSLGGLNTEAFF. DNA of the CDR3: TGTGCCAGCAGCTTAGGGGGGCTGAACACTGAAGCTTTCTTT. Full variable domain (remainder filled in from reference TRBV11-2 and TRBJ1-1): EAGVAQSPRYKIIEKRQSVAFWCNPISGHATLYWYQQILGQGPKLLIQFQNNGVVDDSQLPKDRFSAERLKGVDSTLKIQPAKLEDSAVYLCASSLGGLNTEAFFGQGTRLTVV.

This clone was observed a handful of times. V is TRBV30 and J is TRBJ1-1; D unclear. Per germline, CDR1 GTSNPN and CDR2 SVGIG (reference sequence). Trimming stripped 3 bases from V and 8 bases from J, with 10 bases between. CDR3 length: 11 residues. The CDR3 reads CAWRFGPEAFF. The CDR3 DNA reads TGTGCCTGGAGATTTGGGCCCGAAGCTTTCTTT.

This clone has a single count. The chain is built from TRBV28 and TRBJ1-2; D remains unclear. Trimming removed 4 bases at V and 4 bases at J, with 7 bases between. This CDR3 contains 12 residues. The germline CDR1 and CDR2 sequences are MDHEN and SYDVKM. The CDR3 loop reads CASSSSSYGYTF. For the CDR3, the DNA is TGTGCCAGCAGTTCATCGAGCTATGGCTACACCTTC.

The V and J genes are TRBV7-2 and TRBJ2-5; 8 positions match TRBD1. TRBJ2-7 matches the DNA end more closely, so the J call is doubtful. Germline CDR1 reads SGHTA; CDR2 reads FQGNSA. This CDR3 comprises 15 residues. CDR3 bases: TGTGCCAGCAGCCCCGGACAGGGCGGAGTCTACGAGCAGTACTTC. It specifies CASSPGQGGVYEQYF.

The V gene is TRBV23-1, the J gene TRBJ2-2; 13 bases match TRBD2. TRBV23-1 is an open reading frame, and its role is uncertain. The CDR3 spans 20 residues. J gave up 4 bases and V 4 bases, and 15 bases lay outside the gene matches. This CDR3 is CASSPPDRGTSGEGTGELFF. CDR3 coding DNA: TGCGCCAGCAGTCCCCCCGATCGTGGGACTAGCGGGGAGGGCACCGGGGAGCTGTTTTTT.